This passage covers 22 T cell receptor beta chains from one sample sequenced in a study of CD8 T cells in Susac syndrome. Random-hexamer reverse transcription was applied to about 0.5 to 1 ug RNA. TCRdb recomputed calls from the immunoSEQ multiplex PCR reads with MiXCR, one row per CDR3 protein. The repertoire consists of roughly 150,000 distinct CDR3 sequences, with 95% to 96% occurring once and the leading ten covering approximately 0.15%. The material sequenced was CD8+ T cells from PBMCs. These receptors all stem from a human donor with multiple sclerosis.

The chain joins TRBV15 to TRBJ1-5; 7 bases match TRBD1. Trimming took 3 bases from V and 6 from J; bases not matched to a gene: 11. Germline CDR1 and CDR2: LNHNV and YYDKDF (reference sequence). The CDR3 sequence is 16 residues long. CDR3: CATSRTGRGLGQPQHF. In DNA, the CDR3 is TGTGCCACCAGCAGGACAGGGAGGGGACTTGGTCAGCCCCAGCATTTT.

J is TRBJ2-1 and V is TRBV29-1; D not certain. This CDR3 contains 12 residues. Trimming left V 4 bases short and J 5 bases short, with 9 bases between. Germline values: CDR1 SQVTM, CDR2 ANQGSEA. CDR3: CSVGPPHNEQFF. The CDR3 DNA reads TGCAGCGTTGGGCCCCCCCACAATGAGCAGTTCTTC.

The rearrangement uses TRBV5-6 and TRBJ2-7; D possibly corresponds to TRBD1 (6 bases). The CDR3 is made up of 13 amino acids. CDR1 and CDR2 from the germline V gene are SGHDT and YYEEEE. The CDR3 reads CATSSGQANEQYV. The DNA for the CDR3 is TGTGCCACCAGCTCGGGACAAGCCAACGAGCAGTACGTC.

The CDR3 region has the DNA TGTGCCAGCAGGGAAACCGGGACAGGAGGGCAAGAGACCCAGTACTTC. This encodes CASRETGTGGQETQYF. This chain connects TRBV2 to TRBJ2-5; 8 nucleotides agree with TRBD1. The CDR3 length is 16 residues. Per the germline V gene, CDR1 is SNHLY and CDR2 is FYNNEI. After removal of 6 bases from V and 2 bases from J, the junction contained 11 bases not matched to a gene.

V gene TRBV5-6 combines with J gene TRBJ2-5; no clear D. Trimming removed 5 bases at V and 6 bases at J, with 17 bases between. CDR3 size: 14 residues. Germline CDR1 is SGHDT and CDR2 is YYEEEE. Here the CDR3 reads CASSSAWGPKTQYF. The DNA for the CDR3 is TGTGCCAGCAGTTCGGCCTGGGGTCCGAAGACCCAGTACTTC.

The chain carries TRBV29-1 and TRBJ2-2; D might be TRBD1 (6 bases). The CDR3 spans 14 residues. With 6 bases removed from V and 0 bases from J, the gap between germline ends came to 11 bases. Germline CDR1 reads SQVTM; CDR2 reads ANQGSEA. The CDR3 DNA reads TGCAGCGTAGGGTGGGACACGAACACCGGGGAGCTGTTTTTT. It translates to CSVGWDTNTGELFF.

The genes are TRBV18 and TRBJ1-6, with 7 bases fitting TRBD1. Looked up from germline, CDR1 is KGHSH and CDR2 is LQKENI. This CDR3 has 16 residues. Unmatched junction bases numbered 7, after V lost 3 bases and J lost 5 bases. The CDR3 spells CASSPTPGGDNSPLHF. The CDR3 nucleotides read TGTGCCAGCTCACCCACGCCAGGGGGGGATAATTCACCCCTCCACTTT.

The chain uses TRBV29-1 and TRBJ1-3; 11 positions match TRBD1. The germline CDR1 and CDR2 sequences are SQVTM and ANQGSEA. The CDR3 has 14 residues. V shed 7 bases, J shed 7 bases, and the junction held 9 bases outside the gene matches. As DNA, the CDR3 is TGCAGCGCCAAAACCGGGACAGGGGGGAACACCATATATTTT. Protein sequence: CSAKTGTGGNTIYF.

The chain combines TRBV15 with TRBJ2-3; D may be TRBD1 or TRBD2 (7 bases each). This CDR3 has 17 amino acids. Germline values: CDR1 LNHNV, CDR2 YYDKDF (reference sequence). Trimming pared 0 bases from V and 5 bases from J, leaving 18 bases between. CDR3 sequence reads: CATSRDPAGQRRDTQYF. The CDR3 DNA sequence: TGTGCCACCAGCAGAGATCCAGCGGGACAGCGCCGAGATACGCAGTATTTT.

The CDR3 DNA sequence: TGCAGCGTTGAAGATGGGGCAGGGAATGGCTACACCTTC. As protein: CSVEDGAGNGYTF. V gene TRBV29-1 combines with J gene TRBJ1-2; D possibly corresponds to TRBD1 (5 bases). Germline V gene data show CDR1 as SQVTM and CDR2 as ANQGSEA. Deletions cut 0 bases from V and 6 bases from J, with 11 bases between. CDR3 length equals 13 residues.

DNA for the CDR3: TGTGCCAGCAGCCAAGAGGCGGGGGGCCGAGAGACCCAGTACTTC. Residues: CASSQEAGGRETQYF. This chain links TRBV4-2 with TRBJ2-5, with TRBD2 identical over 8 bases. With 0 bases clipped from V and 4 bases from J, the junction kept 4 bases outside the gene matches. Germline-derived CDR1 and CDR2 are LGHNA and YNFKEQ. The CDR3 covers 15 residues.

The count of this clonotype is one. This chain connects TRBV20-1 to TRBJ1-5; D is unresolved. The CDR3 totals 12 residues. The V gene lost 5 bases and the J gene lost 1 base, with 6 bases spanning the gap. Germline V gene data show CDR1 as DFQATT and CDR2 as SNEGSKA (reference sequence). The CDR3 spells CSASDSNQPQHF. CDR3 coding DNA: TGCAGTGCTTCGGACAGCAATCAGCCCCAGCATTTT.

This clonotype was found once. This chain uses TRBV3-1 with TRBJ2-1, with D unresolved. CDR1 is LGHDT, CDR2 YNNKEL, per germline (reference sequence). Trimming stripped 2 bases from V and 7 bases from J, with 15 bases between. The CDR3 has 15 residues. The chain's CDR3 is CASSQLEWARNEQFF. CDR3 nucleotide sequence: TGTGCCAGCAGCCAACTCGAATGGGCTAGGAATGAGCAGTTCTTC.

The J gene is TRBJ2-1, the V gene TRBV4-2; D not certain. Trimming removed 0 bases from V and 4 bases from J, with 7 bases in between. The CDR3 has 14 residues. Germline V lookup: CDR1 LGHNA, CDR2 YNFKEQ. CDR3 in amino acids: CASSQESGYNEQFF. The CDR3 DNA sequence: TGTGCCAGCAGCCAAGAGTCCGGATACAATGAGCAGTTCTTC.

This chain links TRBV20-1 with TRBJ1-1; tentatively, D is TRBD1 (5 bases). The CDR3 has 12 residues. V gave up 3 bases and J gave up 7 bases, with 12 bases separating them. Per the germline V gene, CDR1 is DFQATT and CDR2 is SNEGSKA (reference sequence). CDR3 loop: CSAREGTGEAFF. The CDR3 DNA is TGCAGTGCTAGGGAGGGGACTGGTGAAGCTTTCTTT.

This chain joins TRBV4-2 and TRBJ2-2; D gene unclear. The germline V gene encodes CDR1 LGHNA and CDR2 YNFKEQ. V lost 1 base to trimming and J lost 5 bases, with 8 bases between them. CDR3 length: 14 residues. CDR3 nucleotides: TGTGCCAGCAGCCAAGGCTACGCGACCGGGGAGCTGTTTTTT. It translates to CASSQGYATGELFF.

This chain connects TRBV13 to TRBJ2-5, with TRBD1 matching over 12 bases. The CDR3 loop spans 17 amino acids. Germline CDR1 reads PRHDT; CDR2 reads FYEKMQ (reference sequence). V dropped 5 bases and J dropped 2; count of bases not matched to a gene: 9. The CDR3 nucleotides read TGTGCCAGCAGCCAACCGGGACAGGGGGCCTATCAAGAGACCCAGTACTTC. This gives the protein CASSQPGQGAYQETQYF.

The chain carries TRBV7-8 and TRBJ2-5; no firm D call. V dropped 1 base and J dropped 5 bases, with 8 bases sitting between them. Germline V CDR1 and CDR2: SGHVS, FQNEAQ. This CDR3 comprises 13 residues. The CDR3 here is CASSLEPRETQYF. CDR3 bases: TGTGCCAGCAGCTTAGAACCGAGGGAGACCCAGTACTTC.

The rearrangement uses TRBV20-1 and TRBJ1-1; a possible D gene is TRBD1 (5 bases). The CDR3 spans 12 residues. The V end was cut by 5 bases, the J end by 5 bases, with 12 bases between. Per the germline V gene, CDR1 is DFQATT and CDR2 is SNEGSKA (reference sequence). The CDR3 region is CSAYDSGTEAFF. The CDR3 DNA reads as TGCAGTGCTTACGACAGTGGAACTGAAGCTTTCTTT.

V and J are TRBV5-1 and TRBJ1-4; TRBD1 aligns across 9 bases. J was trimmed by 8 bases and V by 0 bases; bases with no gene match: 5. In germline, CDR1 is SGHRS, CDR2 YFSETQ. This CDR3 spans 15 amino acids. CDR3 DNA: TGCGCCAGCAGCTTGGGGGACAGGGAAGACGAAAAACTGTTTTTT. It is translated as CASSLGDREDEKLFF.

This chain connects TRBV15 to TRBJ2-3; TRBD2 matches 14 bases. CDR3 length equals 22 residues. The germline V gene encodes CDR1 LNHNV and CDR2 YYDKDF (reference sequence). Trimming at V came to 3 bases and at J to 3 bases, leaving 20 bases not matched to a gene. The CDR3 nucleotides are TGTGCCACCAGCAGCTACGTAGTTAGGGGGACTAGCGGGGGCTGGCAGACAGATACGCAGTATTTT. It translates to CATSSYVVRGTSGGWQTDTQYF.

The rearrangement links TRBV15 to TRBJ2-7; D not resolved. The V end was cut by 1 base, the J end by 3 bases, with 7 bases between. The CDR3 consists of 13 residues. The germline gives CDR1 LNHNV, CDR2 YYDKDF (reference sequence). The CDR3 reads CATSRGNDYEQYV. The DNA of the CDR3 is TGTGCCACCAGCAGAGGAAACGACTACGAGCAGTACGTC.